These 24 T cell receptor beta chains originate from one sample sequenced in a study of shared T cell receptors in the human thymus. Libraries were prepared by immunoSEQ multiplex PCR; TCRdb keeps only in-frame clonotypes and omits some of them. The table records 630,000 or so clones, 80% to 90% of them present only once. These records were also assigned to another study, of human thymus T cells.

The sample comprised thymocytes. The receptor source for this set is a boy under two years old with a congenital heart defect.

This chain connects TRBV6-5 to TRBJ2-1; TRBD2 aligns across 11 bases. The germline CDR1 and CDR2 sequences are MNHEY and SVGAGI. V lost 6 bases and J lost 9; bases outside the gene matches: 7. This CDR3 is built from 14 residues. In DNA form, the CDR3 reads TGTGCCAGCAGGGGGACTAGCGGAACCGGTGAGCAGTTCTTC. Translated: CASRGTSGTGEQFF.

The rearrangement joins TRBV28 to TRBJ1-1; 10 nucleotides match TRBD1. The length of the CDR3 is 14 residues. J was trimmed by 3 bases and V by 3 bases; bases with no gene match: 1. Germline V lookup: CDR1 MDHEN, CDR2 SYDVKM. This CDR3 reads CASSFGQGDTEAFF. The CDR3, as DNA: TGTGCCAGCAGTTTCGGACAGGGGGACACTGAAGCTTTCTTT.

This clone occurred once. This sequence joins TRBV5-1 and TRBJ2-5, with TRBD2 identical over 14 bases. This CDR3 has 17 residues. CDR1 and CDR2 from the germline V gene are SGHRS and YFSETQ. The V gene end was trimmed by 2 bases and the J gene end by 4 bases; junction bases not matched to a gene: 7. The CDR3 protein is CASSFQGTSGSGETQYF. DNA for the CDR3: TGCGCCAGCAGCTTCCAGGGGACTAGCGGGAGTGGAGAGACCCAGTACTTC.

The genes are TRBV28 and TRBJ2-7; 10 positions match TRBD1. The V segment lost 8 bases and the J segment 1 base; nucleotides outside the gene matches: 5. This CDR3 has 14 residues. Germline V lookup: CDR1 MDHEN, CDR2 SYDVKM. The CDR3 DNA reads as TGTGCCAGCGGACAGGGGGATCGGTCCTACGAGCAGTACTTC. This translates into CASGQGDRSYEQYF.

This chain joins TRBV25-1 and TRBJ1-2, with D tentatively TRBD1 (6 bases). This CDR3 contains 15 residues. Germline values: CDR1 MGHDK, CDR2 SYGVNS. The V and J ends lost 3 bases and 5 bases respectively, with 16 bases between them. As DNA, the CDR3 is TGTGCCAGCAGTGAGGTCATGGGGGCCAGTTATGGCTACACCTTC. Residues: CASSEVMGASYGYTF.

This clone has a single count. The chain recombines TRBV5-4 with TRBJ1-2, with 7 bases matching TRBD1. The CDR3 extends over 16 amino acids. Trimming at V came to 1 base and at J to 8 bases, leaving 14 bases not matched to a gene. From germline, CDR1 is SGHNT and CDR2 YYREEE (reference sequence). The chain's CDR3 is CASSLPKEGALGGYTF. The CDR3 bases are TGTGCCAGCAGCTTGCCTAAAGAGGGGGCCTTGGGGGGCTACACCTTC.

The chain combines TRBV12-5 with TRBJ2-7; a possible D gene is TRBD2 (5 bases). V was pared by 1 base and J by 0 bases, with 13 bases between. Per the germline V gene, CDR1 is LGHNT and CDR2 is FRNRAP. The CDR3 runs 16 residues. The CDR3 DNA is TGTGCTAGTGGTTTGGATTCTGACGGGGACTCCTACGAGCAGTACTTC. Its protein is CASGLDSDGDSYEQYF.

This clone was seen a single time. V gene TRBV28 combines with J gene TRBJ2-7; TRBD1 aligns across 8 bases. The J segment lost 2 bases and the V segment lost 10 bases, leaving 7 bases of the junction unmatched. The CDR3 sequence is 13 residues long. The germline V gene has CDR1 MDHEN and CDR2 SYDVKM. DNA for the CDR3: TGTGCCACTATGCGGGGACAGGCCTACGAGCAGTACTTC. Translating it yields CATMRGQAYEQYF.

The rearrangement uses TRBV9 and TRBJ2-5, with TRBD2 identical over 11 bases. Per germline, CDR1 SGDLS and CDR2 YYNGEE. V lost 4 bases to trimming and J lost 6 bases; unmatched junction nucleotides: 8. The CDR3 sequence is 15 residues long. CDR3 in amino acids: CASSPSGTSGQTQYF. As DNA, the CDR3 is TGTGCCAGCAGCCCCTCCGGGACTAGCGGTCAGACCCAGTACTTC.

This sequence joins TRBV15 and TRBJ2-3; D is uncertain. The CDR3 length is 18 residues. The V and J ends lost 0 bases and 1 base respectively, with 17 bases between them. Germline V gene data show CDR1 as LNHNV and CDR2 as YYDKDF (reference sequence). The CDR3 here is CATSRDTRAMRGTDTQYF. The CDR3 coding sequence is TGTGCCACCAGCAGAGATACCCGAGCGATGAGAGGCACAGATACGCAGTATTTT.

V and J are TRBV10-3 and TRBJ2-7; D uncertain. This CDR3 has 12 residues. Germline CDR1 and CDR2: ENHRY and SYGVKD. Trimming stripped 3 bases from V and 3 bases from J, with 6 bases between. The CDR3 bases are TGTGCCATCAGTGACAGTGGCTACGAGCAGTACTTC. This sequence encodes CAISDSGYEQYF.

This chain joins TRBV27 and TRBJ2-2, with D possibly matching TRBD1 (6 bases). V was cut by 3 bases and J by 5 bases, with 16 bases left in between. Per germline, CDR1 MNHEY and CDR2 SMNVEV (reference sequence). This CDR3 has 16 amino acids. Here the CDR3 DNA reads TGTGCCAGCAGTTTTGTGCGACAGGTTGGAACCGGGGAGCTGTTTTTT. Its translation is CASSFVRQVGTGELFF.

The chain uses TRBV7-2 and TRBJ1-2, with D perhaps TRBD1 (5 bases). The V gene lost 1 base and the J gene lost 4 bases, with 13 bases spanning the gap. The length of the CDR3 is 15 residues. Germline-derived CDR1 and CDR2 are SGHTA and FQGNSA. This chain's CDR3 is CASSLEIQDIYGYTF. DNA for the CDR3: TGTGCCAGCAGCTTAGAAATCCAGGACATCTATGGCTACACCTTC.

The V and J genes are TRBV28 and TRBJ1-6; 8 bases match TRBD1. This CDR3 spans 17 amino acids. Germline V gene sequence: CDR1 MDHEN, CDR2 SYDVKM. Trimming at V came to 1 base and at J to 7 bases, leaving 9 bases not matched to a gene. The CDR3 region has the DNA TGTGCCAGCAGTTTATCCCCTTTGACAGGGGAAAATTCACCCCTCCACTTT. Translating it yields CASSLSPLTGENSPLHF.

The rearrangement joins TRBV6-1 to TRBJ2-1; TRBD2 matches at 8 bases. This CDR3 has 12 amino acids. Germline trimming cut 7 bases from V and 7 bases from J; bases unmatched to any gene: 3. Germline assignment: CDR1 MNHNS and CDR2 SASEGT. In nucleotides, the CDR3 is TGTGCCAGCACGGGGGGGAGGAATGAGCAGTTCTTC. Residues: CASTGGRNEQFF.

This sequence joins TRBV7-9 and TRBJ1-2, with a tentative D call TRBD1 (5 bases). This CDR3 spans 12 amino acids. Per germline, CDR1 SEHNR and CDR2 FQNEAQ (reference sequence). The V gene lost 5 bases and the J gene lost 3 bases, with 7 bases spanning the gap. The DNA for the CDR3 is TGTGCCAGCAGCCGGGGGGACTATGGCTACACCTTC. It is translated as CASSRGDYGYTF. Full variable domain (missing parts from reference TRBV7-9 and TRBJ1-2): DTGVSQNPRHKITKRGQNVTFRCDPISEHNRLYWYRQTLGQGPEFLTYFQNEAQLEKSRLLSDRFSAERPKGSFSTLEIQRTEQGDSAMYLCASSRGDYGYTFGSGTRLTVV.

V gene TRBV21-1 combines with J gene TRBJ1-1; the listed D gene, TRBD1, was not tested against the DNA. TRBV21-1 is given as a pseudogene. This CDR3 has 16 amino acids. CDR3: CASSSRSTVLNTEAFF. The CDR3 DNA follows: TGTGCCAGCAGCTCGCGATCGACAGTTTTGAACACTGAAGCTTTCTTT.

The chain couples TRBV7-9 to TRBJ2-3; no clear D gene. The CDR3 has 14 residues. Germline V lookup: CDR1 SEHNR, CDR2 FQNEAQ (reference sequence). V gave up 7 bases and J gave up 0 bases, with 11 bases separating them. The CDR3 sequence: CASTLSTSTDTQYF. The CDR3 DNA is TGTGCCAGCACCCTATCCACCAGCACAGATACGCAGTATTTT.

Only one count was recorded for this clone. The chain recombines TRBV7-9 with TRBJ2-3; D is possibly TRBD1 (6 bases). The V gene lost 5 bases and the J gene lost 1 base, with 16 bases spanning the gap. The CDR3 runs 16 residues. CDR1 and CDR2 (germline): SEHNR, FQNEAQ (reference sequence). Here the CDR3 reads CASSINRVLGTDTQYF. The CDR3 DNA sequence: TGTGCCAGCAGCATCAACAGGGTGCTGGGCACAGATACGCAGTATTTT.

This chain uses TRBV7-2 with TRBJ1-4, with D possibly TRBD1 on 6 matching bases. Germline V gene lookup returns CDR1 SGHTA and CDR2 FQGNSA. Trimming pared 5 bases from V and 6 bases from J, leaving 13 bases between. The CDR3 covers 14 residues. DNA for the CDR3: TGTGCCAGCAGCACCCGGGGGGGGCATGAAAAACTGTTTTTT. It translates to CASSTRGGHEKLFF.

As regards this clone: The junction departs from germline at one end; a sequencing error may be responsible. The genes are TRBV4-3 and TRBJ2-2, with 11 nucleotides matching TRBD2. CDR1 is LGHNA, CDR2 YSLEER, per germline. The CDR3 contains 19 residues. The CDR3 is CASSKDGTLAGANTGELFF. In DNA, the CDR3 is TGCGCCAGCAGCAAAGATGGGACACTAGCGGGGGCGAACACCGGGGAGCTGTTTTTT.

V is TRBV7-3 and J is TRBJ2-2; a possible D gene is TRBD2 (6 bases). Per the germline V gene, CDR1 is SGHTA and CDR2 is FQGTGA. This CDR3 comprises 18 residues. V was clipped by 2 bases and J by 0 bases, with 16 bases between them. The CDR3: CASSLLGGTIANTGELFF. In nucleotides, the CDR3 is TGTGCCAGCAGCTTACTCGGGGGAACCATCGCGAACACCGGGGAGCTGTTTTTT.

The chain joins TRBV4-3 to TRBJ2-5; 9 bases agree with TRBD2. J lost 3 bases, V lost 3 bases, and 5 bases had no gene match. CDR3 length: 15 amino acids. Germline V gives CDR1 LGHNA, CDR2 YSLEER. CDR3 sequence reads: CASSHLAGVEETQYF. CDR3 DNA: TGCGCCAGCAGCCATTTAGCGGGAGTTGAAGAGACCCAGTACTTC.

The J gene is TRBJ1-2, the V gene TRBV28, with TRBD1 as a possible D gene (6 bases). V was clipped by 5 bases and J by 7 bases, with 14 bases between them. Germline lookup yields CDR1 MDHEN and CDR2 SYDVKM. The CDR3 is 13 amino acids. CDR3 DNA sequence: TGTGCCAGCAGTCGCGGAGGGGGGGGTGGCTACACCTTC. It is translated as CASSRGGGGGYTF.